The 24 T cell receptor beta chains below all came from one sample that was sequenced in a study of cytomegalovirus exposure and HLA in healthy donors. Primers for the PCR totalled 60 Vbeta and 13 Jbeta. Sequenced by immunoSEQ multiplex PCR; TCRdb stores in-frame clones only, minus some. Of over 100,000 clones in the sample, approximately 82% were seen once. The specimen sequenced was PBMCs. The receptors here all came from a woman younger than 35 in good health and CMV-seropositive.

This clone was detected only once. This chain connects TRBV11-2 to TRBJ2-5; 7 nucleotides align to TRBD2. The V and J ends lost 4 bases and 5 bases, in that order; junction bases with no gene match: 4. Germline V CDR1 and CDR2: SGHAT, FQNNGV. The CDR3 has 13 residues. The CDR3 loop is CASSSGGRETQYF. For the CDR3, the DNA is TGTGCCAGCAGCTCCGGGGGGAGGGAGACCCAGTACTTC.

The gene calls are TRBV9 and TRBJ1-4, with D possibly being TRBD1 (5 bases). The germline V gene encodes CDR1 SGDLS and CDR2 YYNGEE. Trimming shortened V by 3 bases and J by 1 base, and 16 bases separated the two germline ends. The CDR3 loop spans 17 amino acids. CDR3 DNA sequence: TGTGCCAGCAGCGCCTCTAGGGGCGGTTTAACTAATGAAAAACTGTTTTTT. Protein sequence: CASSASRGGLTNEKLFF.

The chain joins TRBV9 to TRBJ2-3, with a possible D match to TRBD1 (6 bases). Germline values: CDR1 SGDLS, CDR2 YYNGEE. There are 14 residues in the CDR3. Trimming cost V 4 bases and J 6 bases, with 15 bases left between them. The CDR3 coding sequence is TGTGCCAGCAGCCCGGGACACTACGGGGATACGCAGTATTTT. Protein: CASSPGHYGDTQYF.

This chain joins TRBV4-1 and TRBJ1-5; D not certain. Deletions cut 1 base from V and 6 bases from J, with 4 bases between. The CDR3 is 12 residues long. The germline V gene has CDR1 MGHRA and CDR2 YSYEKL. The chain's CDR3 is CASSQGGQPQHF. DNA of the CDR3: TGCGCCAGCAGCCAAGGCGGTCAGCCCCAGCATTTT.

This clone came up a few times. The chain recombines TRBV7-9 with TRBJ2-5; TRBD2 aligns across 8 bases. Germline assignment: CDR1 SEHNR and CDR2 FQNEAQ (reference sequence). Germline trimming cut 5 bases from V and 4 bases from J; bases unmatched to any gene: 6. This CDR3 comprises 14 residues. CDR3 residues: CASSRAGARETQYF. The CDR3 DNA reads TGTGCCAGCAGCCGAGCGGGGGCCAGAGAGACCCAGTACTTC.

The chain has TRBV14 and TRBJ2-7; 10 nucleotides agree with TRBD1. This CDR3 is 15 amino acids long. Germline CDR1 reads SGHDN; CDR2 reads FVKESK. Unmatched junction bases numbered 9, after V lost 4 bases and J lost 6 bases. The CDR3 here is CASSLSGTGAPEQYF. The CDR3 bases are TGTGCCAGCAGCCTCTCCGGGACAGGGGCCCCCGAGCAGTACTTC.

This clone was picked up one time. The chain is built from TRBV14 and TRBJ1-1; D not resolved. Trimming shortened V by 0 bases and J by 0 bases, and 2 bases separated the two germline ends. This CDR3 region has 13 residues. In germline, CDR1 is SGHDN, CDR2 FVKESK. The CDR3 loop is CASSQDMNTEAFF. For the CDR3, the DNA is TGTGCCAGCAGCCAAGATATGAACACTGAAGCTTTCTTT.

In the case of this clone: The junction differs from germline at one of its ends, possibly a read error. The chain carries TRBV7-9 and TRBJ2-1; D remains ambiguous. Germline V CDR1 and CDR2: SEHNR, FQNEAQ (reference sequence). CDR3 length: 14 amino acids. The CDR3, as DNA: TGTTCCAGCAGCTCTCCTAGTCCGGCCAATGAGCAGTTCTTC. Its protein product is CSSSSPSPANEQFF.

This clone occurred a few times. The J gene is TRBJ2-1, the V gene TRBV5-1; 7 bases map to TRBD1. V gave up 3 bases and J gave up 4 bases; unmatched junction bases: 4. Germline-derived CDR1 and CDR2 are SGHRS and YFSETQ. This CDR3 spans 14 amino acids. This chain's CDR3 is CASSSGQKYNEQFF. As DNA, the CDR3 is TGCGCCAGCAGCTCGGGACAGAAATACAATGAGCAGTTCTTC.

The chain uses TRBV25-1 and TRBJ1-2, with 9 bases matching TRBD1. CDR1 MGHDK and CDR2 SYGVNS come from the germline V gene. This CDR3 has 17 amino acids. The junction had 11 bases not matched to a gene; V was cut back by 0 bases and J by 6 bases. The CDR3 coding sequence is TGTGCCAGCAGTGAATATAGAGCCCGGGACAGGGACGATGGCTACACCTTC. Its translation is CASSEYRARDRDDGYTF.

This clone appeared a few times. V gene TRBV6-1 combines with J gene TRBJ1-1, with TRBD1 matching over 8 bases. V lost 6 bases, J lost 0 bases, and 3 bases stayed unmatched. Germline lookup yields CDR1 MNHNS and CDR2 SASEGT. CDR3 length: 14 residues. CDR3 region: CASRRQGMNTEAFF. CDR3 nucleotide sequence: TGTGCCAGCAGACGACAGGGGATGAACACTGAAGCTTTCTTT.

The V gene is TRBV7-9, the J gene TRBJ1-2, with 10 bases fitting TRBD1. V was clipped by 7 bases and J by 1 base; unmatched bases: 12. Looked up from germline, CDR1 is SEHNR and CDR2 is FQNEAQ (reference sequence). CDR3 length: 17 residues. The CDR3 loop is CASTIRDRGSFNYGYTF. CDR3 nucleotides: TGTGCCAGCACCATCCGGGACAGGGGTTCCTTTAACTATGGCTACACCTTC.

This sequence joins TRBV28 and TRBJ2-3; TRBD2 matches 10 bases. Per germline, CDR1 MDHEN and CDR2 SYDVKM. This CDR3 is built from 16 residues. J gave up 3 bases and V 3 bases, and 6 bases lay outside the gene matches. The CDR3 spells CASSFLGLAVTDTQYF. The CDR3 DNA follows: TGTGCCAGCAGTTTCCTCGGACTAGCGGTGACAGATACGCAGTATTTT.

The table lists this clone with a count of one. The rearrangement links TRBV5-6 to TRBJ2-3, with D possibly TRBD1 on 6 matching bases. This CDR3 region has 14 residues. From germline, CDR1 is SGHDT and CDR2 YYEEEE. Trimming stripped 3 bases from V and 0 bases from J, with 8 bases between. This chain's CDR3 is CASSWGPSTDTQYF. CDR3 sequence (DNA): TGTGCCAGCAGCTGGGGGCCTAGCACAGATACGCAGTATTTT.

In this sample, this clone turned up a few times. The chain has TRBV11-1 and TRBJ1-6; D may be TRBD1 (6 bases). Germline V lookup: CDR1 SGHAT, CDR2 FQDESV (reference sequence). This CDR3 is built from 14 residues. Trimming pared 3 bases from V and 8 bases from J, leaving 11 bases between. The CDR3 region is CASSFRGGYSPLHF. The DNA of the CDR3 is TGTGCCAGCAGCTTTAGGGGGGGATATTCACCCCTCCACTTT.

The genes are TRBV6-1 and TRBJ2-5, with a tentative D call TRBD2 (6 bases). Germline-derived CDR1 and CDR2 are MNHNS and SASEGT. Trimming cost V 3 bases and J 2 bases, with 19 bases left between them. The CDR3 sequence is 17 residues long. CDR3 DNA sequence: TGTGCCAGCAGTGAGTTTAGTGGCGGGGCAGAACAAGAGACCCAGTACTTC. It codes for CASSEFSGGAEQETQYF.

The chain recombines TRBV5-4 with TRBJ2-5; 8 positions match TRBD1. The CDR3 is 15 residues long. After removal of 4 bases from V and 3 bases from J, the junction contained 8 bases not matched to a gene. Germline V gene data show CDR1 as SGHNT and CDR2 as YYREEE (reference sequence). CDR3 in DNA: TGTGCCAGCAGCCGTCGACAGGGGAATAAAGAGACCCAGTACTTC. This encodes CASSRRQGNKETQYF. Using reference TRBV5-4 and TRBJ2-5 for the parts outside the CDR3, the full variable domain is ETGVTQSPTHLIKTRGQQVTLRCSSQSGHNTVSWYQQALGQGPQFIFQYYREEENGRGNFPPRFSGLQFPNYSSELNVNALELDDSALYLCASSRRQGNKETQYFGPGTRLLVL.

This chain links TRBV5-4 with TRBJ2-3; the match to TRBD1 covers 11 bases. V dropped 6 bases and J dropped 6; count of bases not matched to a gene: 6. CDR3 size: 14 residues. Germline assignment: CDR1 SGHNT and CDR2 YYREEE (reference sequence). The CDR3 sequence: CASTGQGAGDTQYF. In DNA form, the CDR3 reads TGTGCCAGCACCGGACAGGGGGCCGGGGATACGCAGTATTTT.

In its sample, this clone was seen once. The rearrangement links TRBV7-9 to TRBJ2-6; unclear D gene. V was clipped by 5 bases and J by 0 bases, with 11 bases between them. This CDR3 spans 16 amino acids. CDR1 is SEHNR and CDR2 is FQNEAQ in the germline V gene (reference sequence). CDR3 amino acids: CASSPVQDSGANVLTF. In nucleotides, the CDR3 is TGTGCCAGCAGCCCAGTTCAGGACTCTGGGGCCAACGTCCTGACTTTC.

The CDR3 loop is CASSPDGEPNYGYTF. CDR3 DNA: TGTGCCAGTAGTCCTGACGGGGAACCTAACTATGGCTACACCTTC. This chain joins TRBV19 and TRBJ1-2; D remains unclear. The V end was cut by 5 bases, the J end by 0 bases, with 13 bases between. The CDR3 spans 15 residues. The germline CDR1 and CDR2 sequences are LNHDA and SQIVND (reference sequence).

V and J are TRBV7-2 and TRBJ1-5; TRBD1 matches 9 bases. Germline assignment: CDR1 SGHTA and CDR2 FQGNSA. J gave up 1 base and V 4 bases, and 2 bases lay outside the gene matches. This CDR3 contains 15 residues. CDR3 in amino acids: CASSYGTGSNQPQHF. As DNA, the CDR3 is TGTGCCAGCAGCTATGGGACAGGGAGCAATCAGCCCCAGCATTTT.

The chain uses TRBV6-5 and TRBJ2-3; 7 positions agree with TRBD2. The CDR3 loop spans 16 amino acids. In germline, CDR1 is MNHEY, CDR2 SVGAGI. After removal of 2 bases from V and 0 bases from J, the junction contained 5 bases not matched to a gene. The CDR3 protein is CASSYDSSGSTDTQYF. The CDR3 nucleotides read TGTGCCAGCAGTTACGATTCTAGCGGAAGCACAGATACGCAGTATTTT.

The CDR3 DNA follows: TGTGCCAGCAGCCCCCTATACTGGGCGGGTATCGGGGCCAACGTCCTGACTTTC. Its protein product is CASSPLYWAGIGANVLTF. This chain links TRBV7-9 with TRBJ2-6; possible D gene TRBD2, 5 bases. V lost 5 bases to trimming and J lost 4 bases, with 21 bases between them. The CDR3 is 18 residues long. CDR1 and CDR2 (germline): SEHNR, FQNEAQ (reference sequence).

Details on this clone: Germline and junction disagree at one end, which may indicate a read error. Distinct nucleotide sequences in the sample also encode this CDR3. V usage is TRBV12-5 and J usage is TRBJ2-5; 13 bases fit TRBD2. Per germline, CDR1 LGHNT and CDR2 FRNRAP. The CDR3 has 17 residues. CDR3 sequence (DNA): TGTGCTAGCGGTTTTCTTTCGACTAGCGGGGGGTGGGGGACCCAGTACTTC. Amino acids: CASGFLSTSGGWGTQYF.